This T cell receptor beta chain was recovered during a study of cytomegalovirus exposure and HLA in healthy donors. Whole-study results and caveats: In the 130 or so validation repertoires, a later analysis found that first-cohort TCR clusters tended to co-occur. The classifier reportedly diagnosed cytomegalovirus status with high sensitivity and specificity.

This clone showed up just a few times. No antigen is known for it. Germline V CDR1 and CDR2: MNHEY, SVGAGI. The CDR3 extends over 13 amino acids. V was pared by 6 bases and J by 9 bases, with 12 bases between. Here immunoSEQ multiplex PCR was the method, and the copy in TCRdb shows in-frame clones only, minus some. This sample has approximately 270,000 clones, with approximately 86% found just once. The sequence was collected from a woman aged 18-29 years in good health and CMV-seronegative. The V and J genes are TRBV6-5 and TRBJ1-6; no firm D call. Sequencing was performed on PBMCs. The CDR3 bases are TGTGCCAGCAGCCCTACCCTTCGTTCACCCCTCCACTTT. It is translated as CASSPTLRSPLHF.